This is a list of T cell receptor beta chains from one sample in a study of T cell responses to AZD1222 COVID-19 vaccine. Repertoires were generated with immunoSEQ multiplex PCR, while TCRdb's copy carries only in-frame clones and drops some. The table lists around 110,000 clones, approximately 83% of them singletons. The source was peripheral blood, collected on day 0 of MenACWY control vaccination. The receptor set was obtained from an adult in good health. CDR3s include the opening cysteine and the closing phenylalanine or tryptophan. A D gene is named only where the DNA matches it firmly. For some rows the clone size is stated as once, few or many, or as a class when expanded; others skip it.

clone size	D gene	J gene	V gene	CDR3 protein	CDR3 DNA
-	TRBD1	TRBJ2-1	TRBV24-1	CATSDSGTGAYNEQFF	TGTGCCACCAGTGATTCAGGGACAGGTGCCTACAATGAGCAGTTCTTC
-	TRBD1	TRBJ1-1	TRBV6-5	CAARDRGRMNTEAFF	TGTGCCGCCCGGGACAGGGGGCGCATGAACACTGAAGCTTTCTTT
few	TRBD2	TRBJ2-7	TRBV13	CASSTGLAGGYEQYF	TGTGCCAGCAGCACGGGACTAGCGGGGGGGTACGAGCAGTACTTC
-	-	TRBJ2-3	TRBV7-2	CASSSRVVSGGVGTDTQYF	TGTGCCAGCAGCTCGCGAGTCGTTTCTGGGGGCGTGGGCACAGATACGCAGTATTTT
once	TRBD1	TRBJ1-2	TRBV18	CASSPETGFLYGYTF	TGTGCCAGCTCACCGGAGACAGGGTTCCTCTATGGCTACACCTTC
-	-	TRBJ1-2	TRBV3-1/TRBV3-2	CASSQASRPIRANYGYTF	TGTGCCAGCAGCCAAGCTAGTAGACCTATACGGGCTAACTATGGCTACACCTTC
-	-	TRBJ1-2	TRBV20-1	CSAGDKGYTF	TGCAGTGCTGGGGACAAAGGCTACACCTTC
-	TRBD1	TRBJ1-2	TRBV7-9	CASSLPGQGSYGYTF	TGTGCCAGCAGCTTACCGGGACAGGGATCCTATGGCTACACCTTC
-	TRBD1	TRBJ2-1	TRBV7-2	CASSLVGTGGNEQFF	TGTGCCAGCAGCTTGGTTGGGACAGGGGGGAATGAGCAGTTCTTC
-	TRBD1	TRBJ2-5	TRBV11-1	CASSPRDRGETQYF	TGTGCCAGCAGCCCCAGGGACAGGGGGGAGACCCAGTACTTC
-	-	TRBJ1-5	TRBV14	CASSQTGPSQPQHF	TGTGCCAGCAGCCAAACAGGGCCTAGTCAGCCCCAGCATTTT
few	-	TRBJ2-1	TRBV24-1	CATSEAGAAAGEQFF	TGTGCCACCAGTGAGGCAGGGGCCGCCGCCGGTGAGCAGTTCTTC
few	TRBD1	TRBJ2-7	TRBV11-2	CASRPRQGGNEQYF	TGTGCCAGCAGACCCCGACAGGGTGGTAACGAGCAGTACTTC
few	-	TRBJ1-1	TRBV5-1	CASSFGGTLNTEAFF	TGCGCCAGCAGCTTTGGTGGGACACTGAACACTGAAGCTTTCTTT
-	TRBD2	TRBJ2-5	TRBV7-2	CASSVRGTSPQYF	TGTGCCAGCAGCGTGCGAGGGACTAGCCCGCAGTACTTC
-	TRBD1	TRBJ2-2	TRBV24-1	CATSDASGTGVYTGELFF	TGTGCCACCAGTGACGCCTCCGGGACAGGGGTGTACACCGGGGAGCTGTTTTTT
-	-	TRBJ2-3	TRBV3-1/TRBV3-2	CASRGLKDTQYF	TGTGCCAGCAGGGGTCTCAAAGATACGCAGTATTTT
-	-	TRBJ1-2	TRBV3-1/TRBV3-2	CASSARDDGDGYTF	TGTGCCAGCTCAGCCCGGGATGATGGGGATGGCTACACCTTC
-	TRBD1	TRBJ2-2	TRBV2	CASHRDSATGELFF	TGTGCCAGTCACCGGGACAGTGCCACCGGGGAGCTGTTTTTT
few	TRBD2	TRBJ2-3	TRBV10-2	CASRDQSLAGGLDTQYF	TGCGCCAGCCGGGACCAGAGTCTAGCGGGGGGGCTTGATACGCAGTATTTT
-	-	TRBJ2-3	TRBV9	CASSTTVSTDTQYF	TGTGCCAGCAGCACGACGGTTAGCACAGATACGCAGTATTTT
-	TRBD1	TRBJ1-1	TRBV12-3/TRBV12-4	CASSRQGNEAFF	TGTGCCAGCAGTCGACAGGGCAATGAAGCTTTCTTT
-	TRBD1	TRBJ2-3	TRBV6-1	CASSEYPGTGNTDTQYF	TGTGCCAGCAGTGAATACCCAGGGACAGGGAACACAGATACGCAGTATTTT
-	TRBD2	TRBJ2-5	TRBV27	CASSSRLAGYQETQYF	TGTGCCAGCAGTTCCCGACTAGCGGGTTACCAAGAGACCCAGTACTTC